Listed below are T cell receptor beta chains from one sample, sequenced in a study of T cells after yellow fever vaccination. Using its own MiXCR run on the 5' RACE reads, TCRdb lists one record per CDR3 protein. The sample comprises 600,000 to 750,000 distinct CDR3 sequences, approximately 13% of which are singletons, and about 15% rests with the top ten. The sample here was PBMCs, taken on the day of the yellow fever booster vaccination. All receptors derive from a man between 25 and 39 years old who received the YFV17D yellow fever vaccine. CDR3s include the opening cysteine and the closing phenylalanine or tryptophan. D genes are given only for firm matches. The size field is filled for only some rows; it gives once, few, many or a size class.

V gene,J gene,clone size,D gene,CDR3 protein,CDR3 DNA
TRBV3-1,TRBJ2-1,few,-,CASSQVTSPTYNEQFF,TGTGCCAGCAGCCAAGTGACCTCCCCTACTTACAATGAGCAGTTCTTC
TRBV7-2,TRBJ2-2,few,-,CASSREGINTGELFF,TGTGCCAGCAGCCGCGAGGGGATAAACACCGGGGAGCTGTTTTTT
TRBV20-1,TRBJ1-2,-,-,CSASPSGTDGYTF,TGCAGTGCTTCCCCCTCCGGCACCGATGGCTACACCTTC
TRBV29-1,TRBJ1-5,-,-,CSVEVHSNQPQHF,TGCAGCGTTGAAGTTCATAGCAATCAGCCCCAGCATTTT
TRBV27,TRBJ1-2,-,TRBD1,CASSFSPLGGLDGYTF,TGTGCCAGCAGTTTTAGCCCCTTAGGGGGCTTGGATGGCTACACCTTC
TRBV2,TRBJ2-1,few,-,CASQTHRLEQFF,TGTGCCAGCCAAACCCACCGCCTTGAGCAGTTCTTC
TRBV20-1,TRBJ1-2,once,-,CSAIHGSGYGYTF,TGCAGTGCCATCCATGGGTCGGGCTATGGCTACACCTTC
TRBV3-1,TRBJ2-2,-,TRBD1,CASSQSIPERTGAGELFF,TGTGCCAGCAGCCAATCCATACCGGAGAGGACAGGGGCCGGGGAGCTGTTTTTT
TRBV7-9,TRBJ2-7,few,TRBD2,CASSSAGVKSYEQYF,TGTGCCAGCAGCTCAGCGGGAGTCAAATCCTACGAGCAGTACTTC
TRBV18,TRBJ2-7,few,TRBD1,CASSRDSDGSYEQYF,TGTGCCAGCTCACGGGACAGCGACGGCTCCTACGAGCAGTACTTC
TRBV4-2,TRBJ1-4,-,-,CASSHTATAVITNEKLFF,TGTGCCAGCAGCCACACCGCTACGGCGGTTATCACTAATGAAAAACTGTTTTTT
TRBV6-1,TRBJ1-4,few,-,CASSEILNREKLFF,TGTGCCAGCAGTGAGATTCTCAACCGGGAAAAACTGTTTTTT
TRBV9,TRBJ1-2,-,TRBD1,CASSTRQGLYGYTF,TGTGCCAGCAGCACCCGACAGGGCCTCTATGGCTACACCTTC
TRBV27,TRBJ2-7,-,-,CASQLRTQLYF,TGTGCCAGCCAGCTCAGGACACAACTGTACTTC
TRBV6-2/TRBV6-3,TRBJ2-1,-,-,CASSTRMNEQFF,TGTGCCAGCAGTACCCGAATGAATGAGCAGTTCTTC
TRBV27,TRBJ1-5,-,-,CASSLTQGITPQHF,TGTGCCAGCAGTTTAACCCAGGGGATAACGCCCCAGCATTTT
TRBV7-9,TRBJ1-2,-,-,CASSQIGTLNYGYTF,TGTGCCAGCAGCCAAATTGGGACACTCAACTATGGCTACACCTTC
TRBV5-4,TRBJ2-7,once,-,CASSLVREPYEQYF,TGTGCCAGCAGCTTGGTCCGGGAACCCTACGAGCAGTACTTC
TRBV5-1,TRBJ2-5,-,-,CASRPGPEVETQYF,TGCGCCAGCAGACCGGGCCCTGAGGTAGAGACCCAGTACTTC
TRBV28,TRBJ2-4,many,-,CASSLAKNIQYF,TGTGCCAGCTCACTAGCCAAAAACATTCAGTACTTC
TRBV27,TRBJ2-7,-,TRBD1,CASSSLGQIPYEQYF,TGTGCCAGCAGTTCACTGGGACAGATACCCTACGAGCAGTACTTC
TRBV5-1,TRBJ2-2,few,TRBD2,CASSASGAGELFF,TGCGCCAGCAGCGCCAGCGGGGCCGGGGAGCTGTTTTTT
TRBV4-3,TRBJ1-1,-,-,CASSQDRKGYEAFF,TGCGCCAGCAGCCAAGACCGTAAGGGATATGAAGCTTTCTTT
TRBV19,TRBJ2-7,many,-,CASSIPGYEQYF,TGTGCCAGTAGTATTCCGGGCTACGAGCAGTACTTC
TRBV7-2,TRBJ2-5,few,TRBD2,CASSLVAGWAQETQYF,TGTGCCAGCAGCTTAGTAGCGGGGTGGGCACAAGAGACCCAGTACTTC
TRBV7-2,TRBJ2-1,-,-,CASSLVGLGEEQFF,TGTGCCAGCAGCTTAGTGGGCTTAGGGGAGGAGCAGTTCTTC
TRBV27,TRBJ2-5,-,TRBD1,CASSSRQGRETQYF,TGTGCCAGCAGTTCGCGACAGGGTCGGGAGACCCAGTACTTC
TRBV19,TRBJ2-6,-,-,CASSITWDGANVLTF,TGTGCCAGTAGTATAACGTGGGATGGGGCCAACGTCCTGACTTTC
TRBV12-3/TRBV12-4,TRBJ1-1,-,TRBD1,CASSWETGGNTEAFF,TGTGCCAGCAGTTGGGAGACAGGGGGAAACACTGAAGCTTTCTTT
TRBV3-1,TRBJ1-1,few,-,CASSQDYGSRNTEAFF,TGTGCCAGCAGCCAAGATTATGGTTCAAGGAACACTGAAGCTTTCTTT
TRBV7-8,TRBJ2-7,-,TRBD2,CASSRGLLYEQYF,TGTGCCAGCAGCCGGGGACTACTTTACGAGCAGTACTTC